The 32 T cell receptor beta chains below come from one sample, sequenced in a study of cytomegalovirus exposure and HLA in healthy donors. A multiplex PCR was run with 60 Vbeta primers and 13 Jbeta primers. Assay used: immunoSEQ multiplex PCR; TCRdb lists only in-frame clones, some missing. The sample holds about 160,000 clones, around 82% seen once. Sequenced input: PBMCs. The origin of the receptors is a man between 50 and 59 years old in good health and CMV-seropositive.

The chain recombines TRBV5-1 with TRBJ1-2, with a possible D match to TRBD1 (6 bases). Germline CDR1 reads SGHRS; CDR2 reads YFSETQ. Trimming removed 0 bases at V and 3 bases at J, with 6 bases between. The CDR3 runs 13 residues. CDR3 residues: CASSLGTDYGYTF. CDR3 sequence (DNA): TGCGCCAGCAGCTTGGGGACAGACTATGGCTACACCTTC. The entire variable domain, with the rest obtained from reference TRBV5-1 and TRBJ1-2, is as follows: KAGVTQTPRYLIKTRGQQVTLSCSPISGHRSVSWYQQTPGQGLQFLFEYFSETQRNKGNFPGRFSGRQFSNSRSEMNVSTLELGDSALYLCASSLGTDYGYTFGSGTRLTVV.

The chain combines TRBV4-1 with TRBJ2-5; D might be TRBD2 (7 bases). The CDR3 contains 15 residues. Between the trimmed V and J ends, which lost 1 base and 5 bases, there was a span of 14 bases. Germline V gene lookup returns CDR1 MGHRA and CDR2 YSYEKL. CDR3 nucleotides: TGCGCCAGCAGCCAAGTGGGGGGGGCCTGGGAGACCCAGTACTTC. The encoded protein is CASSQVGGAWETQYF.

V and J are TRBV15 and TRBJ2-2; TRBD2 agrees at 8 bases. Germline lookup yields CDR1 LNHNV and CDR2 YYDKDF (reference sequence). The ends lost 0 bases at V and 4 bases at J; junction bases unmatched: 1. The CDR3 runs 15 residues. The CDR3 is CATSRDGGGTGELFF. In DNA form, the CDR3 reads TGTGCCACCAGCAGAGACGGGGGGGGCACCGGGGAGCTGTTTTTT.

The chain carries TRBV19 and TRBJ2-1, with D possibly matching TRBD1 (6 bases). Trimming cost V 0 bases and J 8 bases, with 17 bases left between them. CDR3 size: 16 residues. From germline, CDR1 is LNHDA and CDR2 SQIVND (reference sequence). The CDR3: CASSIDKQGGGHEQFF. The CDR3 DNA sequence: TGTGCCAGTAGTATAGATAAACAGGGCGGAGGTCATGAGCAGTTCTTC.

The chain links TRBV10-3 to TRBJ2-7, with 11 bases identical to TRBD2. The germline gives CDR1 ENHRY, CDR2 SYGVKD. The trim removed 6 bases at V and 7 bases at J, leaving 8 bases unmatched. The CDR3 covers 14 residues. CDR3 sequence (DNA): TGTGCCATCAGAATAGCGGGAGGGGATAGAGAGCAGTACTTC. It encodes CAIRIAGGDREQYF.

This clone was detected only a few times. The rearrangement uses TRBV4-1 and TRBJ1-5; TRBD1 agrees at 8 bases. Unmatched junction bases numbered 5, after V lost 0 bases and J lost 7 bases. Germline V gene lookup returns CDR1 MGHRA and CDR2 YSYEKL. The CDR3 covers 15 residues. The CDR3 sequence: CASSQEVTGDQPQHF. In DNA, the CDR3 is TGCGCCAGCAGCCAAGAAGTGACAGGGGACCAGCCCCAGCATTTT.

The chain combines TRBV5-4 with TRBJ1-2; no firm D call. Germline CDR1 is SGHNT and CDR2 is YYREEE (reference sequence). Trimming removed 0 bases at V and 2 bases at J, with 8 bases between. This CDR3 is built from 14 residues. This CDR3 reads CASSLEPGNYGYTF. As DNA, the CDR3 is TGTGCCAGCAGCTTGGAGCCGGGGAACTATGGCTACACCTTC.

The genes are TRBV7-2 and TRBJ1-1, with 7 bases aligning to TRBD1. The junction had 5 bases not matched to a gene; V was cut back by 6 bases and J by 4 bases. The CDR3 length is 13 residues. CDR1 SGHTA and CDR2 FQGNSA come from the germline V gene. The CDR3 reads CASSPTGVTEAFF. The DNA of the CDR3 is TGTGCCAGCAGTCCAACAGGGGTCACTGAAGCTTTCTTT.

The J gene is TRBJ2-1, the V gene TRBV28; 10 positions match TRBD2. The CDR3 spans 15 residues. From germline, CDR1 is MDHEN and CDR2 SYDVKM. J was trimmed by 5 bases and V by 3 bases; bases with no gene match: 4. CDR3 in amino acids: CASSFASGGHNEQFF. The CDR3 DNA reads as TGTGCCAGCAGTTTTGCTAGCGGGGGTCACAATGAGCAGTTCTTC.

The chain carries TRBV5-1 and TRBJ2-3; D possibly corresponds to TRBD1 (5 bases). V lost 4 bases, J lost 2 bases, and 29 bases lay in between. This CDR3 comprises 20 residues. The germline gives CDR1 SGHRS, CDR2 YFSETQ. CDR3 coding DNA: TGCGCCAGCAGCCCCAGTATCTCTCGACAGACCAGAACCCTCACAGATACGCAGTATTTT. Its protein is CASSPSISRQTRTLTDTQYF.

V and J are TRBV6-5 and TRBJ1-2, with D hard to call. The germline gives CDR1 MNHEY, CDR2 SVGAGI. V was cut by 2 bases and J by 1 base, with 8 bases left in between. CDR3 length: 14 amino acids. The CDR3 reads CASSYPRLNYGYTF. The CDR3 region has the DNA TGTGCCAGCAGTTACCCGCGGCTTAACTATGGCTACACCTTC.

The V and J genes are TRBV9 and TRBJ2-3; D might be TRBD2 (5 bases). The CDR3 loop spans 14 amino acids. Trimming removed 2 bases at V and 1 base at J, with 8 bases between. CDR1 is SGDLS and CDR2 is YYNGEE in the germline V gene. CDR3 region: CASSVLSGTDTQYF. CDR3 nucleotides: TGTGCCAGCAGCGTCCTTAGCGGCACAGATACGCAGTATTTT.

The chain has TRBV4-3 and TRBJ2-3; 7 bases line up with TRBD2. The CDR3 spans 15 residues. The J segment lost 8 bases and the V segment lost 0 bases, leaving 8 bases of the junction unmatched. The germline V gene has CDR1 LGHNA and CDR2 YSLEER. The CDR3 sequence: CASSQEREYLATQYF. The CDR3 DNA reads TGCGCCAGCAGCCAAGAGCGGGAGTATCTCGCTACGCAGTATTTT.

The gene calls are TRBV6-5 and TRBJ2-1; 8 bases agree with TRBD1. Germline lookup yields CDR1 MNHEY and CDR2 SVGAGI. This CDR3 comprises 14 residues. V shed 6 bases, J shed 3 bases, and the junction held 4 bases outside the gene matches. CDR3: CASSLGTGYNEQFF. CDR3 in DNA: TGTGCCAGCAGCCTCGGGACAGGCTACAATGAGCAGTTCTTC.

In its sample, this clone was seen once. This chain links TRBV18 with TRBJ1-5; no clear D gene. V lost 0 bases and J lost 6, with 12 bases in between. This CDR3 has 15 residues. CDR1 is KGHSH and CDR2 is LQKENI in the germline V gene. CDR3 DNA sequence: TGTGCCAGCTCACCACCGGAGAGGGTTCCTCAGCCCCAGCATTTT. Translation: CASSPPERVPQPQHF.

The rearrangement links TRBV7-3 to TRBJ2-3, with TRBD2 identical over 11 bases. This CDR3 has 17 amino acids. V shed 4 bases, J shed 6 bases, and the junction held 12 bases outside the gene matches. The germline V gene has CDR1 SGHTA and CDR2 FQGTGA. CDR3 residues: CASSSLKTSGVLDTQYF. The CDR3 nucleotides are TGTGCCAGCAGCTCTCTAAAGACTAGCGGGGTCCTCGATACGCAGTATTTT.

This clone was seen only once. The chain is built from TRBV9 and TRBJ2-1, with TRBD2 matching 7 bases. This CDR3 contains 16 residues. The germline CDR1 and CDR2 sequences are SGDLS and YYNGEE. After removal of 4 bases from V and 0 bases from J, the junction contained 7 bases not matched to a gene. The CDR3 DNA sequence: TGTGCCAGCAGCTTCCGACTAGCCGGCTCCTACAATGAGCAGTTCTTC. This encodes CASSFRLAGSYNEQFF. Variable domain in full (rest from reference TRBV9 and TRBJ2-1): DSGVTQTPKHLITATGQRVTLRCSPRSGDLSVYWYQQSLDQGLQFLIQYYNGEERAKGNILERFSAQQFPDLHSELNLSSLELGDSALYFCASSFRLAGSYNEQFFGPGTRLTVL.

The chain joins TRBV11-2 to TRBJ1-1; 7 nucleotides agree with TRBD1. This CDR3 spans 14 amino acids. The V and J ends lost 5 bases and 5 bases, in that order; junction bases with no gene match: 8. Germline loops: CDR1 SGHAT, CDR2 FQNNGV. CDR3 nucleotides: TGTGCCAGCAGCCCCAGGGACAGCTGGACTGAAGCTTTCTTT. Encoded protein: CASSPRDSWTEAFF.

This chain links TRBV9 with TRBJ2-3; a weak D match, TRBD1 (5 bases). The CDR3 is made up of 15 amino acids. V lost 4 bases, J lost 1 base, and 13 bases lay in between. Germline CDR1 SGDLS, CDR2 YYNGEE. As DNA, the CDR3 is TGTGCCAGCAGCCTACAGGCGTTTGGCACAGATACGCAGTATTTT. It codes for CASSLQAFGTDTQYF.

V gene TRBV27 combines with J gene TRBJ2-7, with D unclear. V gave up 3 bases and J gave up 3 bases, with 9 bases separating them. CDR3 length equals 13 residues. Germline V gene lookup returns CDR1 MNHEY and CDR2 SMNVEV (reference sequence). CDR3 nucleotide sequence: TGTGCCAGCAGTTTTTGGCAGAACTACGAGCAGTACTTC. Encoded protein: CASSFWQNYEQYF.

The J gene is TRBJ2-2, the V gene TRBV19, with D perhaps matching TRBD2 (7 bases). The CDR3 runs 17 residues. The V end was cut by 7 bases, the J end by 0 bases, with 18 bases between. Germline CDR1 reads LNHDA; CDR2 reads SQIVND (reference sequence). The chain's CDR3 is CASMLRGGGPNTGELFF. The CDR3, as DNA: TGTGCCAGTATGCTTCGTGGCGGGGGCCCGAACACCGGGGAGCTGTTTTTT.

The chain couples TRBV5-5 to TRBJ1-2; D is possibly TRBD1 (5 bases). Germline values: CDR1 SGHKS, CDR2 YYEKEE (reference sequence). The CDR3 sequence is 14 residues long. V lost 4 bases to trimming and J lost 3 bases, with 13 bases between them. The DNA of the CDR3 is TGTGCCAGCAGCCGATACACAGGCGACTATGGCTACACCTTC. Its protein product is CASSRYTGDYGYTF.

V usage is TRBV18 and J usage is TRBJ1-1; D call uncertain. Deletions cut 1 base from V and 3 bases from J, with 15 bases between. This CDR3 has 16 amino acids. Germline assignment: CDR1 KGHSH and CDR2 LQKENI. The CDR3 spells CASSPRSAMRDTEAFF. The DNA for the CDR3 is TGTGCCAGCTCACCACGGTCGGCGATGAGGGACACTGAAGCTTTCTTT.

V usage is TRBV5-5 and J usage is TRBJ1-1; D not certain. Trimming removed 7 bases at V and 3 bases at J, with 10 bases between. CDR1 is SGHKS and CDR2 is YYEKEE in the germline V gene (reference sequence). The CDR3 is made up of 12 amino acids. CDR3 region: CASGPSYTEAFF. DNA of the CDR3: TGTGCCAGCGGGCCCAGCTACACTGAAGCTTTCTTT.

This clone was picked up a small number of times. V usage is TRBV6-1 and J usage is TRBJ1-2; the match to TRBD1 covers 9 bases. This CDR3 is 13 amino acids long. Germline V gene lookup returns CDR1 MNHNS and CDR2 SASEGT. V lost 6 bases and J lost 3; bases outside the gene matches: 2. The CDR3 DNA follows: TGTGCCAGCAGGGACAGGGGAGACTATGGCTACACCTTC. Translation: CASRDRGDYGYTF.

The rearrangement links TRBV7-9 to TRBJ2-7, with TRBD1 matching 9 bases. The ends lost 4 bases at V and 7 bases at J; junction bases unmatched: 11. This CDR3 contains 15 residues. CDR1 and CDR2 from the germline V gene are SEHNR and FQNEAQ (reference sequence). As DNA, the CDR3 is TGTGCCAGCAGCTCCTACAGGGGGCTGGATCGGGAGCAGTACTTC. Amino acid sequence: CASSSYRGLDREQYF.

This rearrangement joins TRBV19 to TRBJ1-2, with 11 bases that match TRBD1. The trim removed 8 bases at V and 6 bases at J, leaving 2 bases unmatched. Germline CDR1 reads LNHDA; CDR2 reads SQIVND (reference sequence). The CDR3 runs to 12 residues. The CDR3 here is CASGTGGDGYTF. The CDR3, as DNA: TGTGCCAGTGGGACAGGGGGAGATGGCTACACCTTC.

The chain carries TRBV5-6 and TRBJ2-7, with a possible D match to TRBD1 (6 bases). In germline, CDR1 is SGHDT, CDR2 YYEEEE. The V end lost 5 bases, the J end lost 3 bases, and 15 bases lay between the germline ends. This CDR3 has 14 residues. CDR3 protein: CASSPGTSSYEQYF. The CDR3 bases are TGTGCCAGCAGTCCCGGGACATCGAGCTACGAGCAGTACTTC.

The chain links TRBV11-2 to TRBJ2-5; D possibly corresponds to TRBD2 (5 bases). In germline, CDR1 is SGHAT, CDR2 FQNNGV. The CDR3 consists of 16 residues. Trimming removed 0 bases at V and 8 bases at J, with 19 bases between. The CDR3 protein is CASSLDRGASKRTQYF. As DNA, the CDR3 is TGTGCCAGCAGCTTAGATCGGGGAGCCAGTAAGAGAACCCAGTACTTC.

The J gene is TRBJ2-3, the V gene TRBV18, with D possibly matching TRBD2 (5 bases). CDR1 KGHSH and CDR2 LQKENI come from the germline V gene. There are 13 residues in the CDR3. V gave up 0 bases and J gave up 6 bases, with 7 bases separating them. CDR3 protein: CASSPPGVDTQYF. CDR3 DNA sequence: TGTGCCAGCTCACCACCCGGGGTGGATACGCAGTATTTT.

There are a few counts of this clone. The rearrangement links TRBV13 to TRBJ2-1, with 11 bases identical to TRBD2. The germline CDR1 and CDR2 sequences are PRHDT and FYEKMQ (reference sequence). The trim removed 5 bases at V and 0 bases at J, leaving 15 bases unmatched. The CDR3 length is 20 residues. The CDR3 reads CASSGRPALAGGVSYNEQFF. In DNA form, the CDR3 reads TGTGCCAGCAGCGGACGTCCGGCCTTAGCGGGAGGGGTCTCCTACAATGAGCAGTTCTTC.

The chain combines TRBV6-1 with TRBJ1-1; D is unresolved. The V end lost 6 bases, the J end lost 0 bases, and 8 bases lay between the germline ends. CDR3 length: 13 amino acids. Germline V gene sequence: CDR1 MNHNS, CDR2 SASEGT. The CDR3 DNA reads TGTGCCAGCAGGCAGAAGTTGAACACTGAAGCTTTCTTT. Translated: CASRQKLNTEAFF.